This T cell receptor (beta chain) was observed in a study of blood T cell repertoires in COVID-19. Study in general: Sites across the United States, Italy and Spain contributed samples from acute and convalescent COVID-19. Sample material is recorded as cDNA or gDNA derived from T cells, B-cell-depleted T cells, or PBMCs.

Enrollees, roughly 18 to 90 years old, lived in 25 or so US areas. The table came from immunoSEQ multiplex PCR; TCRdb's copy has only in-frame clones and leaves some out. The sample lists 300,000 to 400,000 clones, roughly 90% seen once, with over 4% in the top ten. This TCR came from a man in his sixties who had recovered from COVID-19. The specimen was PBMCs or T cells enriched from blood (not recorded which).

The CDR3: CAWRAGGTDTQYF. For the CDR3, the DNA is TGTGCCTGGAGAGCAGGGGGCACAGATACGCAGTATTTT. V gene TRBV30 combines with J gene TRBJ2-3, with D possibly being TRBD1 (6 bases). V was clipped by 3 bases and J by 1 base, with 8 bases between them. The CDR3 consists of 13 residues. Germline-derived CDR1 and CDR2 are GTSNPN and SVGIG (reference sequence).